What follows describes a single TCR beta chain. Antigen: not known. This sample was included in a study of CD8 T cells in ankylosing spondylitis. Study-wide findings and caveats: Ankylosing spondylitis blood appeared to be characterized by a TCR beta motif of several highly homologous variants.

TCRdb redid the calling of the 5' RACE reads with MiXCR, one entry per CDR3 protein. In the table there are about 500,000 distinct CDR3 sequences, 9.5% to 15% of which are singletons. V was trimmed by 3 bases and J by 0 bases, leaving 11 bases between them. CDR1 is LNHDA and CDR2 is SQIVND in the germline V gene (reference sequence). This CDR3 has 15 amino acids. The sequenced sample was blood, either unsorted or a sorted T cell fraction (not recorded which). The TCR originated in a male donor with ankylosing spondylitis. The J gene is TRBJ2-5, the V gene TRBV19; D is uncertain. The CDR3 DNA sequence: TGTGCCAGTAGTATGTCTACGGCGGACCAAGAGACCCAGTACTTC. This encodes CASSMSTADQETQYF.